The clone carrying this T cell receptor beta chain has only one observation. Germline V gives CDR1 SGHAT, CDR2 FQNNGV. The V segment lost 0 bases and the J segment 6 bases; nucleotides outside the gene matches: 0. The CDR3 runs to 13 residues. Original analysis: Estimates of nucleated cell counts were drawn from the amplification of reference gene primers. The data were produced by immunoSEQ multiplex PCR, yet TCRdb's version contains in-frame clones alone and is incomplete. From that table come the V and J calls and clone size; the DNA was used to work out D and trimming. The table shows tens of thousands of clones, with roughly 92% occurring only once. These data come from a study of blood T cell repertoires in COVID-19. On the study more broadly: Both acute and convalescent COVID-19 samples were obtained from the United States, Italy and Spain. T cells, B-cell-depleted T cells, or PBMCs supplied cDNA or gDNA.

The TCR comes from a man aged 45-65 years with active COVID-19. The chain carries TRBV11-2 and TRBJ1-1, with TRBD1 matching 8 bases. The sample taken for sequencing was peripheral blood. The CDR3 coding sequence is TGTGCCAGCAGCTTAGAACAGGGGGCTGAAGCTTTCTTT. Its translation: CASSLEQGAEAFF.